The rows below give T cell receptor beta chains drawn from one sample of a study of cytomegalovirus exposure and HLA in healthy donors. The method was immunoSEQ multiplex PCR; TCRdb's version includes in-frame clones alone and lacks a portion of them. The sample lists roughly 140,000 clones, approximately 79% occurring once. Material: PBMCs. The receptors shown here come from a female donor in good health and CMV-seronegative. Both conserved end residues are part of each CDR3. The order of the fields is V gene, J gene, CDR3 protein.

TRBV28	.	CATRGAGSSYEQYF
TRBV18	TRBJ2-5	CASSPPGRSETQYF
TRBV28	TRBJ2-1	CASSPQDRGSFLEQFF
TRBV5-1	TRBJ2-3	CASSFTPLGLAGVAQYF
TRBV4-2	TRBJ2-7	CASSLGLAAYEQYF
TRBV18	TRBJ1-4	CASSPSQTQATNEKLFF
TRBV9	TRBJ2-3	CASSAGTSVPTDTQYF
TRBV6-5	TRBJ2-7	CASSYSSLVYEQYF
TRBV7-2	TRBJ2-1	CASSLGAISYNEQFF
TRBV21-1	TRBJ1-5	CASTTRGPEPQHF
TRBV30	TRBJ2-7	CAWKTASYEQYF
TRBV2	TRBJ2-1	CASSGGTRYNEQFF
TRBV6-5	TRBJ1-5	CASSPEGGRQPQHF
TRBV6-1	TRBJ1-1	CASSGTGKTEAFF
TRBV2	TRBJ2-1	CASSEGGGYNEQFF
TRBV29-1	TRBJ2-7	CSVETGGNYEQYF
TRBV6-5	TRBJ2-2	CASSYGGKAGELFF
TRBV18	TRBJ1-1	CASSPGTGLDTEAFF
TRBV19	TRBJ2-2	CASSIQGKAGELFF
TRBV7-9	TRBJ2-2	CASSVEEGDDTGELFF
TRBV19	TRBJ2-1	CASSRTSGWVYNEQFF
TRBV7-2	TRBJ1-5	CASSYRGNQPQHF
TRBV27	TRBJ1-1	CASIRFGQGRIEAFF
TRBV6-1	TRBJ2-7	CASSEAAWRYEQYF
TRBV27	TRBJ2-7	CASSYADTYEQYF
TRBV5-4	TRBJ1-2	CASSLMQGSGGYTF
TRBV30	TRBJ1-2	CAWSGVFYGYTF
TRBV6-5	TRBJ2-1	CASSRLAGGINEQFF
TRBV15	TRBJ2-2	CATSRELLAGDGELFF
TRBV18	TRBJ1-1	CASSPTGTSEAFF
TRBV7-9	TRBJ1-4	CASSFGGQGIGSNEKLFF
TRBV18	TRBJ1-1	CASSLGQGTEAFF
TRBV5-1	TRBJ2-7	CASSLEARGGYEQYF
TRBV2	TRBJ1-5	CASSDQGDQPQHF
TRBV29-1	TRBJ2-3	CSVRYRGWADTQYF
TRBV7-9	TRBJ1-1	CSSSFTGTEAFF
TRBV29-1	TRBJ1-2	CSVEESQGVGYTF
TRBV7-9	TRBJ2-1	CASSRRPGPTSYNEQFF
TRBV29-1	TRBJ2-1	CSVELTSGSNYNEQFF
TRBV6-5	TRBJ2-7	CASRTLAGHYEQYF
TRBV30	TRBJ2-7	CAWSGRGLYEQYF
TRBV7-2	TRBJ1-5	CASSGRQGSQPQHF
TRBV18	TRBJ1-1	CAIPIYFEAFF
TRBV9	TRBJ2-5	CASSARTVQETQYF
TRBV10-2	TRBJ2-1	CASSDTGVFNEQFF
TRBV27	TRBJ1-1	CASSGQTGWNTEAFF
TRBV13	TRBJ2-2	CASSLEREESGELFF
TRBV7-9	TRBJ1-1	CASSPLGQGMGTEAFF